This is a list of T cell receptor beta chains from one sample in a study of T-cell reconstitution after alpha-beta-depleted transplantation in children. TCRdb re-called the PCR reads through MiXCR, storing one row per CDR3 protein. The sample lists 490,000 or so distinct CDR3 sequences, approximately 12% occurring once. Material: PBMCs from the stem cell graft donor, obtained from the stem cell graft. These receptors all stem from a human donor who donated a stem cell graft to a child with combined immunodeficiency. Both conserved end residues are part of each CDR3. The D gene is left open where the match is weak. Clone size is stated in some rows and not others, as once, few, many or a class when expanded.

>TRBV28|TRBJ2-7|few|.
CASSLSPVTYEQYF
TGTGCCAGCAGTTTAAGTCCGGTTACCTACGAGCAGTACTTC
>TRBV6-1|TRBJ2-1|many|TRBD2
CASRAGSGGREQFF
TGTGCCAGCAGGGCCGGGAGCGGGGGGCGTGAGCAGTTCTTC
>TRBV6-4|TRBJ2-6|.|.
CASSPGTNRANVLTF
TGTGCCAGCAGTCCTGGGACGAACAGGGCCAACGTCCTGACTTTC
>TRBV9|TRBJ2-2|.|.
CATRPGHLNTGELFF
TGTGCCACCAGACCGGGACACCTGAACACCGGGGAGCTGTTTTTT
>TRBV7-2|TRBJ2-7|.|TRBD1
CASTSGTGPYEQYF
TGTGCCAGCACGTCCGGGACAGGGCCTTACGAGCAGTACTTC
>TRBV5-6|TRBJ1-1|many|.
CASSFRAANTEAFF
TGTGCCAGCAGCTTTCGAGCCGCCAACACTGAAGCTTTCTTT
>TRBV28|TRBJ2-7|.|.
CASSLVGSTSYEQYF
TGTGCCAGCAGTTTGGTAGGGAGTACTTCCTACGAGCAGTACTTC
>TRBV7-7|TRBJ2-5|.|.
CASSLNSGGGGETQYF
TGTGCTAGCAGCTTAAACTCCGGTGGGGGTGGAGAGACCCAGTACTTC
>TRBV2|TRBJ2-3|.|TRBD2
CASSENLAGGTDTQYF
TGTGCCAGCAGTGAAAACCTAGCGGGGGGCACAGATACGCAGTATTTT
>TRBV6-2/TRBV6-3|TRBJ2-1|.|.
CASGVYNEQFF
TGTGCCAGCGGGGTATACAATGAGCAGTTCTTC
>TRBV7-2|TRBJ2-2|many|TRBD1
CASSLGQGLFF
TGTGCCAGCAGCTTAGGACAGGGTCTGTTTTTT
>TRBV27|TRBJ2-7|.|TRBD1
CASSPDRPEWEQYF
TGTGCCAGCAGCCCGGACAGGCCCGAGTGGGAGCAGTACTTC
>TRBV2|TRBJ2-5|few|.
CASSEPARGREETQYF
TGTGCCAGCAGCGAACCGGCCCGGGGTCGTGAAGAGACCCAGTACTTC